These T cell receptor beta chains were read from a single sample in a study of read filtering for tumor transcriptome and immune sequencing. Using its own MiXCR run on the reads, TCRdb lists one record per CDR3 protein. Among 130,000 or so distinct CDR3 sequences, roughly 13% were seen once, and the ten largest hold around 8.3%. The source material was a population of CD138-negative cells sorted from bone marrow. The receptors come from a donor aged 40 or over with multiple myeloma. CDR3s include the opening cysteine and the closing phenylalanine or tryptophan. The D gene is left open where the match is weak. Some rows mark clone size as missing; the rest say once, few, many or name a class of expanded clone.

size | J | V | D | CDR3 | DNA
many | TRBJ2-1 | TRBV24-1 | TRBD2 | CATSAKGTSGRIGNEQFF | TGTGCCACCAGTGCTAAAGGGACTAGCGGGAGAATAGGGAATGAGCAGTTCTTC
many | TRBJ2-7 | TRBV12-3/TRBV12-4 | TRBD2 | CASSSRGLAGGEQYF | TGTGCCAGCAGTTCGAGGGGACTAGCGGGAGGTGAGCAGTACTTC
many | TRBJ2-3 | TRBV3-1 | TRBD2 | CASSLGLAGSDTQYF | TGTGCCAGCAGCCTCGGACTAGCGGGTTCAGATACGCAGTATTTT
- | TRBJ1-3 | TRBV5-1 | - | CASSWPTSTGNTIYF | TGCGCCAGCAGCTGGCCGACAAGTACTGGAAACACCATATATTTT
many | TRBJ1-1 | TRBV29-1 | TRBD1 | CSVARDRWMNTEAFF | TGCAGCGTTGCTCGGGACAGGTGGATGAACACTGAAGCTTTCTTT
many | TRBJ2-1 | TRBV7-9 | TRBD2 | CASSRSSGRVGNEQFF | TGTGCCAGCAGCCGATCTAGCGGGAGAGTCGGAAATGAGCAGTTCTTC
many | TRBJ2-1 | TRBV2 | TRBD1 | CASAPRIYRGEENEQFF | TGTGCCAGCGCCCCTCGTATCTACAGGGGTGAGGAAAATGAGCAGTTCTTC
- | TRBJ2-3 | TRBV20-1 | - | CSARREPADTQYF | TGCAGTGCTAGAAGGGAGCCTGCAGATACGCAGTATTTT
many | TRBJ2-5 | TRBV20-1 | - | CSARGDSWGTQYF | TGCAGTGCTAGAGGCGACAGTTGGGGGACCCAGTACTTC
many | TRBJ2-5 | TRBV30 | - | CAWRFEGAGETQYF | TGTGCCTGGAGGTTTGAGGGGGCGGGGGAGACCCAGTACTTC
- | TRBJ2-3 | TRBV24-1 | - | CATSGGSTDTQYF | TGTGCCACCAGCGGGGGAAGCACAGATACGCAGTATTTT
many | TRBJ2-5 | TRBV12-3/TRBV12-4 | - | CASSFYHRLIETQYF | TGTGCCAGCAGTTTTTATCACAGGTTAATAGAGACCCAGTACTTC
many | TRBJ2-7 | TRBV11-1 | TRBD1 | CASSSGQGYEQYF | TGTGCCAGCAGCTCGGGACAGGGCTACGAGCAGTACTTC
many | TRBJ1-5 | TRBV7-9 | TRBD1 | CASSLAGPGGFQPQHF | TGTGCCAGCAGCTTAGCGGGACCAGGGGGATTCCAGCCCCAGCATTTT
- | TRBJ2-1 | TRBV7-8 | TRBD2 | CASSSLAGAGNEQFF | TGTGCCAGCAGCTCCTTAGCGGGAGCGGGTAATGAGCAGTTCTTC
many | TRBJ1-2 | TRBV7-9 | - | CASSLTLDYGYTF | TGTGCCAGCAGCTTGACTCTGGACTATGGCTACACCTTC
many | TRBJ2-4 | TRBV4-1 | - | CASSPGRVQGPKNIQYF | TGCGCCAGCAGCCCCGGTAGGGTACAGGGTCCCAAAAACATTCAGTACTTC
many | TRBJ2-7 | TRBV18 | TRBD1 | CASSPLRTGGTGVLYEQYF | TGTGCCAGCTCACCCCTCCGGACAGGGGGAACAGGAGTCCTCTACGAGCAGTACTTC
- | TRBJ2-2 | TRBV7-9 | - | CASSLGHTLNTGELFF | TGTGCCAGCAGCTTAGGACACACTCTTAACACCGGGGAGCTGTTTTTT
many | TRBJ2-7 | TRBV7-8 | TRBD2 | CASSFSGRGNEQYF | TGTGCCAGCAGCTTTAGCGGGAGGGGGAACGAGCAGTACTTC
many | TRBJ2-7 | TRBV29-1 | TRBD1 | CSVLGTGGIYEQYF | TGCAGCGTTCTTGGGACAGGGGGAATCTACGAGCAGTACTTC
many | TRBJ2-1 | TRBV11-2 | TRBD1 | CASSRGGEYNEQFF | TGTGCCAGCAGCCGAGGGGGCGAGTACAATGAGCAGTTCTTC
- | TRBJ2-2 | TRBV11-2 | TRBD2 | CASSLGYGRAIGELFF | TGTGCCAGCAGCTTAGGTTACGGGAGGGCCATCGGGGAGCTGTTTTTT
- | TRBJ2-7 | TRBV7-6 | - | CASSLASPYEQYF | TGTGCCAGCAGCTTGGCTTCTCCCTACGAGCAGTACTTC